These T cell receptor beta chains were read from a single sample in a study of blood T cell repertoires in COVID-19. Some clones are missing from TCRdb's copy, which holds only in-frame ones; the method was immunoSEQ multiplex PCR. Counted here are 200,000 to 250,000 clones, around 86% occurring once; the ten biggest clones make up roughly 10%. The sequencing sample was made of peripheral blood. These receptors were obtained from a woman aged 45-65 years with COVID-19, enrolled during active disease. The CDR3 runs from the conserved cysteine through the conserved F or W. The D gene is left open where the match is weak. Where a row states a size, it is once, few, many or the class of an expanded clone; other rows omit it.

clone_size	v_call	d_call	j_call	cdr3_nt	cdr3_aa
.	TRBV7-6	TRBD1	TRBJ2-6	TGTGCCAGCAGCTTTTTGGCAGGGGGATCTGGGGCCAACGTCCTGACTTTC	CASSFLAGGSGANVLTF
few	TRBV4-1	TRBD1	TRBJ1-5	TGCGCCAGCAGCCAAGATAAGGGACAGGTCCTCAACCAGCCCCAGCATTTT	CASSQDKGQVLNQPQHF
.	TRBV5-6	.	TRBJ2-3	TGTGCCAGCAGCTTGGTGCAGCGACCAGATACGCAGTATTTT	CASSLVQRPDTQYF
.	TRBV18	.	TRBJ2-5	TGTGCCAGCTCACCACCGGGGACTGCCGAGACCCAGTACTTC	CASSPPGTAETQYF
.	TRBV11-1	.	TRBJ2-3	TGTGCCAGCAGCCTCTCCCTTAGCACAGATACGCAGTATTTT	CASSLSLSTDTQYF
once	TRBV5-1	.	TRBJ2-1	TGCGCCAGCAGCTCGCGGAGGGAGCAGTTCTTC	CASSSRREQFF
few	TRBV19	.	TRBJ1-3	TGTGCCAGTAGTATACGGGGGGCCACCTCTGGAAACACCATATATTTT	CASSIRGATSGNTIYF
.	TRBV5-6	TRBD1	TRBJ1-1	TGTGCCAGCAGCTTGGAAGGGACAGGGGGCCCCACTGAAGCTTTCTTT	CASSLEGTGGPTEAFF
once	TRBV6-5	.	TRBJ2-2	TGTGCCAGCGTAACAGTGGCCGGGGAGCTGTTTTTT	CASVTVAGELFF
.	TRBV7-2	TRBD2	TRBJ2-7	TGTGCCAGCAGCCTGTATGGCGGGGGGCAATCCTACGAGCAGTACTTC	CASSLYGGGQSYEQYF
.	TRBV11-3	TRBD1	TRBJ2-4	TGTGCCAGCAGCCTCTTCACCGGGACAGGGAAAGACATTCAGTACTTC	CASSLFTGTGKDIQYF
.	TRBV6-5	TRBD1	TRBJ1-6	TGTGCCAGCAGTTTGGGACAGGGGGCCCATTCACCCCTCCACTTT	CASSLGQGAHSPLHF
.	TRBV15	TRBD2	TRBJ2-4	TGTGCCACCAGCAGAGATTCGGGAGGGATAGCCAAAAACATTCAGTACTTC	CATSRDSGGIAKNIQYF
.	TRBV5-1	TRBD2	TRBJ2-1	TGCGCCAGCAGCCATCCCCGAGCCGGGGGCGGACTAGCGGGGGACTACAATGAGCAGTTCTTC	CASSHPRAGGGLAGDYNEQFF
.	TRBV6-5	.	TRBJ1-4	TGTGCCAGCCCCCCCACAGGGTCCGGCCCTGAAAAACTGTTTTTT	CASPPTGSGPEKLFF
.	TRBV30	.	TRBJ2-1	TGTGCCTGGAGGGAGAGATACCGGGACAAATACAATGAGCAGTTCTTC	CAWRERYRDKYNEQFF
.	TRBV27	.	TRBJ2-4	TGTGCCAGCAGTTTCCGAAGAGGTGTGGGTGAAAACATTCAGTACTTC	CASSFRRGVGENIQYF
.	TRBV6-1	.	TRBJ1-2	TGTGCCAGCAGTGAGGGGGGGGAGTATGGCTACACCTTC	CASSEGGEYGYTF
.	TRBV7-8	.	TRBJ1-1	TGTGCCAGCAGCTTAAATAGTTTCCAGGGGAAGACTGAAGCTTTCTTT	CASSLNSFQGKTEAFF
.	TRBV11-2	.	TRBJ2-2	TGTGCCAGCAGCTTAATGCGGAACACCGGGGAGCTGTTTTTT	CASSLMRNTGELFF
.	TRBV9	TRBD1	TRBJ1-2	TGTGCCAGCAGCGTAGCCTATGGACAGGAGCCCTATGGCTACACCTTC	CASSVAYGQEPYGYTF
.	TRBV30	TRBD1	TRBJ2-1	TGTGCCTTCGCCAGGGGGACCTCCTACAATGAGCAGTTCTTC	CAFARGTSYNEQFF
.	TRBV6-6	.	TRBJ1-2	TGTGCCAGCAGTCTGGGGGGACTCGGGGCGCGAGACTATGGCTACACCTTC	CASSLGGLGARDYGYTF
many	TRBV5-1	.	TRBJ2-7	TGCGCCAGCAGCTTGGTAAAAGGGGAAGACGAGCAGTACTTC	CASSLVKGEDEQYF